This T cell receptor beta chain was recovered during a study of T cells in Graves' hyperthyroidism and ophthalmopathy. Turning to the study itself: The authors collected peripheral blood at initial diagnosis, before any treatment.

The V end lost 5 bases, the J end lost 4 bases, and 20 bases lay between the germline ends. The CDR3 loop spans 16 amino acids. The germline V gene encodes CDR1 SGHAT and CDR2 FQNNGV. Amplification of TCR beta CDR3 regions used RNA as the template. When the TCR CDR3 underwent first-round RT-PCR, the HTBI primer set was used. TCRdb fed the multiplex PCR reads into MiXCR, producing one record per CDR3 protein. The sample records around 520,000 distinct CDR3 sequences, roughly a quarter being singletons. This clonotype was observed at least ten times. Lactation, pregnancy, other autoimmune disease or uncontrolled infection excluded patients. The diagnoses drew upon clinical symptoms, serum thyroxine and TRAb, thyroid ultrasound and orbital computed tomography.

Sequencing used blood. The chain carries TRBV11-2 and TRBJ2-5; D gene ambiguous. This sequence originates from a woman in her twenties or thirties with Graves' ophthalmopathy. CDR3 bases: TGTGCCAGCAGCCCCGGCCCAACCGGGTTTAGAGAGACCCAGTACTTC. This encodes CASSPGPTGFRETQYF.